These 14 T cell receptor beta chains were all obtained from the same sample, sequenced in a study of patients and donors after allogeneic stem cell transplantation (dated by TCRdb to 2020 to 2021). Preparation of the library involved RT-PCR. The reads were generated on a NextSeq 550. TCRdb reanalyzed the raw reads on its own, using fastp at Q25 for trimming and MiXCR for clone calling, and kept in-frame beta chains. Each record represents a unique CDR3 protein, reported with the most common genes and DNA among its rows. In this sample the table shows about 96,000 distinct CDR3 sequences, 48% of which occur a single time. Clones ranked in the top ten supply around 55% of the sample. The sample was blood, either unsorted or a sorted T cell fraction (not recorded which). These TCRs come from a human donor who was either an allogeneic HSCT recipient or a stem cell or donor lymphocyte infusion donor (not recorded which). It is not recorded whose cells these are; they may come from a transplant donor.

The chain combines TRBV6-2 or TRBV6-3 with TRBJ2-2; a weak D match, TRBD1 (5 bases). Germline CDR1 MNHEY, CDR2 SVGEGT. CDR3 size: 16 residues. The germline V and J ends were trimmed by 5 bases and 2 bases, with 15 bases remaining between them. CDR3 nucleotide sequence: TGTGCCAGCAGTCAAGACTGGGGCTACAACACCGGGGAGCTGTTTTTT. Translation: CASSQDWGYNTGELFF.

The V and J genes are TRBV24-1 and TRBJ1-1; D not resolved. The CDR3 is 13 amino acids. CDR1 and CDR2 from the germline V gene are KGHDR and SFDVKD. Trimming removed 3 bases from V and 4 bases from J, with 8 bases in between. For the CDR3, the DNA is TGTGCCACCAGTGATAAACTGGGCACTGAAGCTTTCTTT. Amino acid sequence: CATSDKLGTEAFF.

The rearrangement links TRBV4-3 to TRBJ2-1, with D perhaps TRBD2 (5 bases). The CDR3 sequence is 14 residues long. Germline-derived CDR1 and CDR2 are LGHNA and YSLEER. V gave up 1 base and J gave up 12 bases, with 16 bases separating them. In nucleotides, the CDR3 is TGCGCCAGCAGCCAAGCTGGGAAGCGGTGGGGGCAGTTCTTC. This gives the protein CASSQAGKRWGQFF.

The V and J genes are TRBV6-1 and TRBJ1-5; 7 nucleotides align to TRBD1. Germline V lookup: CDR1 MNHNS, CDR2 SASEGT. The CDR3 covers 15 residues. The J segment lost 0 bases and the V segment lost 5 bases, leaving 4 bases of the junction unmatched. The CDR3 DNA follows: TGTGCCAGCAGTCTGACAGGGCATAGCAATCAGCCCCAGCATTTT. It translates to CASSLTGHSNQPQHF.

The CDR3 spells CASSLVGSQPQHF. The CDR3 coding sequence is TGTGCCAGCAGCCTTGTGGGGAGTCAGCCCCAGCATTTT. The V call is TRBV7-9, the J call TRBJ1-5; D uncertain. Trimming pared 5 bases from V and 6 bases from J, leaving 11 bases between. Germline V gene lookup returns CDR1 SEHNR and CDR2 FQNEAQ (reference sequence). CDR3 length: 13 residues.

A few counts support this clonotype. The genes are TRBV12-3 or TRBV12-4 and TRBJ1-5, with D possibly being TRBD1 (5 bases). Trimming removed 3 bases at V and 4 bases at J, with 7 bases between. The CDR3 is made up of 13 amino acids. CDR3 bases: TGTGCCAGCAGTTTGACAGTGAATCAGCCCCAGCATTTT. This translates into CASSLTVNQPQHF.

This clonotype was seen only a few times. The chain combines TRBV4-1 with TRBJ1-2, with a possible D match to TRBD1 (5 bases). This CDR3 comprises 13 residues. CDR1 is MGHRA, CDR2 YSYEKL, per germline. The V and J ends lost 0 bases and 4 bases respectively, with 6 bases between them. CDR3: CASSQDQGYGYTF. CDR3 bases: TGCGCCAGCAGCCAAGATCAGGGCTATGGCTACACCTTC.

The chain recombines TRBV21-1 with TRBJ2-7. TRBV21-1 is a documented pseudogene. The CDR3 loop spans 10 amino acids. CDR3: CASKLFEQYF. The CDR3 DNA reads TGTGCCAGCAAACTGTTCGAGCAGTACTTC.

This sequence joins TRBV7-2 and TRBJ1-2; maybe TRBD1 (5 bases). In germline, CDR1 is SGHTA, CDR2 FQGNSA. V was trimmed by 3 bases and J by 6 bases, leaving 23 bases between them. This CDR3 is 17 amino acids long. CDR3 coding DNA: TGTGCCAGCAGCTTCGACAGACCGACCTCATTCAAGAATGGCTACACCTTC. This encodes CASSFDRPTSFKNGYTF.

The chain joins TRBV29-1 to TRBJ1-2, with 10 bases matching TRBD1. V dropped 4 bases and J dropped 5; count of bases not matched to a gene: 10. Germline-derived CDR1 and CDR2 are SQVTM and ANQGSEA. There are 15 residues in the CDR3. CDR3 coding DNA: TGCAGCGTTGCCTCCCGGGACAGGGGTGGTTATGGCTACACCTTC. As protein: CSVASRDRGGYGYTF. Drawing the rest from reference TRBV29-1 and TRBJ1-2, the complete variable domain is SAVISQKPSRDICQRGTSLTIQCQVDSQVTMMFWYRQQPGQSLTLIATANQGSEATYESGFVIDKFPISRPNLTFSTLTVSNMSPEDSSIYLCSVASRDRGGYGYTFGSGTRLTVV.

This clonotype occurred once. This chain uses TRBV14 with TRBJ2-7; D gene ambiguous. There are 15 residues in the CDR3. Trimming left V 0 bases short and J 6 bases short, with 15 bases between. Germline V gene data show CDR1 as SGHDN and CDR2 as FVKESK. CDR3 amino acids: CASSQDFGQESEQYF. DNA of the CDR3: TGTGCCAGCAGCCAAGATTTTGGGCAGGAGAGCGAGCAGTACTTC.

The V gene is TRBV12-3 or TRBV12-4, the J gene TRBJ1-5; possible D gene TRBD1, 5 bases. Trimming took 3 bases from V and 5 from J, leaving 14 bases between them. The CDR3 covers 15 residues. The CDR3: CASSFGVLGDQPQHF. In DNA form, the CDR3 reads TGTGCCAGCAGTTTTGGGGTCTTAGGGGATCAGCCCCAGCATTTT.

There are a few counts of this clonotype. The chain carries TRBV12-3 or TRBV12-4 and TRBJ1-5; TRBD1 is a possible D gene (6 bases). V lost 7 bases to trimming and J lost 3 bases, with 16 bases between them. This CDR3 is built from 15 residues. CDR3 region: CASTPTGIYNQPQHF. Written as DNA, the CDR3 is TGTGCCAGCACCCCGACAGGTATATACAATCAGCCCCAGCATTTT.

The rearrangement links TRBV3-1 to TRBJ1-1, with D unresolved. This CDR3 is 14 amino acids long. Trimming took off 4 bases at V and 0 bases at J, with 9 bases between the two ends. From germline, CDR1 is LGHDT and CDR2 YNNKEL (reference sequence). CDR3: CASSPGIMNTEAFF. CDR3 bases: TGTGCCAGCAGCCCCGGGATAATGAACACTGAAGCTTTCTTT.